This T cell receptor beta chain was obtained from a study of Graves' ophthalmopathy and Graves' hyperthyroidism (dated by TCRdb to between 2018 and 2020). As for the study more broadly: Peripheral blood was collected before any treatment was given, at the time of initial diagnosis. TCR beta repertoire signatures were used to distinguish Graves' ophthalmopathy from Graves' hyperthyroidism and to predict progression to ophthalmopathy. In total, 135 blood samples were TCR-sequenced: 40 to 45 ophthalmopathy, approximately 75 hyperthyroidism and approximately 17 hyperthyroidism-to-ophthalmopathy patients. To explore V-J signatures that distinguish ophthalmopathy from hyperthyroidism, a discovery set of 100 patients was enrolled, made up of around 40 with ophthalmopathy and some 56 with stable hyperthyroidism. An independent validation cohort comprised 18 hyperthyroidism patients and 15 to 17 patients who later progressed from hyperthyroidism to ophthalmopathy. In several hyperthyroidism patients, the T-cell repertoires found in thyroid tissue were compared with those found in blood. Once sampling was done, hyperthyroidism patients were given methimazole at a starting dose of 30 mg daily, while ophthalmopathy patients were given high-dose intravenous methylprednisolone. The 75 to 100 discovery patients were divided at random into training and test sets in a 7:3 ratio. General findings and caveats noted by the study authors: Most expanded thyroid clonotypes with a frequency above 0.001 also appeared in blood, which suggests that blood repertoires may reflect the immune response in the thyroid. In validation, the model predicted ophthalmopathy progression with about 64% sensitivity and roughly 72% specificity; 12 predicted patients were CT-confirmed with GO in a median of approximately 6.2 months. Ophthalmopathy was separated from stable hyperthyroidism by the 13-signature model with roughly 88% sensitivity and 81% to 84% specificity in cross-validation and with 80%/75% in the test set. Sample size was not statistically predetermined, and group allocation was not concealed from the investigators.

For repertoire sequencing, the TCR beta CDR3 regions were amplified from RNA transcripts. A first-round RT-PCR used HTBI primers with the Qiagen OneStep RT-PCR kit, followed by a second-round multiplex PCR, size selection and purification. Libraries were sequenced paired-end with 100 bp reads on an Illumina HiSeq2000. In the source study's methods: Reads were processed with SOAPnuke, discarding reads with adapters, uncalled bases, mean Phred below 15, or no exact constant-primer or identifier match. COPE v1.2.5 was used to merge the high-quality paired reads. Each unique nucleotide sequence was defined as a clonotype, and clonotypes were aligned to IMGT TRB V, D and J references with MiTCR v1.1. Analysis was restricted to V-J combinations with a frequency above 0.0001, which covered 98% to 99.2% of repertoires. For each V-J combination, a TCR clonal expansion and chaos score was defined as F50 clonal expansion divided by the chaos observed in the TCRdist matrix. Welch's t-statistics and random forest were used to reduce features to approximately 13 V-J combinations, which were fed into a naive Bayes classifier. The Morisita-Horn index was used to measure how similar the thyroid and blood repertoires were. TCRdb reprocessed the public reads (quality trimming at Q25 with fastp, clone calling with MiXCR) and kept in-frame beta chains. Identical CDR3 proteins give one entry, which carries the most common genes and DNA. The V and J calls, along with clone size, are taken from TCRdb and not from the paper's own processing. This sample holds hundreds of thousands of distinct CDR3 sequences; approximately 21% were observed only once. 7.1% of the sample rests with the top ten.

Regarding this clonotype: The target of this receptor is not known. Within one base of it there is no much larger clone, and no base qualities were kept.

Stable hyperthyroidism was defined as no progression to ophthalmopathy within 18 months of follow-up. The hyperthyroidism patients were 18 to 65 years old and newly diagnosed, with a disease duration of less than 2 months. Patients with other autoimmune diseases, uncontrolled infections, pregnancy or lactation were excluded from the study. Diagnosis was based on clinical symptoms, serum thyroxine, TRAb, thyroid ultrasound and orbital computed tomography. PBMCs were isolated from more than 8 ml of fresh peripheral blood by Ficoll-Paque density gradient centrifugation. Trizol reagent was used to extract the total RNA, and its quality was then checked on an Agilent 2100 Bioanalyzer. Including cysteine and phenylalanine, the CDR3 has 15 amino acids. Left in the record is the CDR3 DNA by itself, 45 bases read in frame from the first base. V gives up 6 bases and J gives up 6 bases, and the segment between their germline ends measures 18 bases. CDR1 SQVTM and CDR2 ANQGSEA are derived from the germline V gene.

The receptor comes from a woman between 18 and 29 years old with stable Graves' hyperthyroidism. Some clones in this sample may be carry-over from other donors' samples. Donor details come from another sample of the same person, matched by shared clones. Sequencing was done on a sample of peripheral blood. This sequence uses TRBV29-1 and TRBJ1-6; the D gene is not confidently resolved. The nucleotide sequence is TGCAGCGTCGGGCAGCGGTACGCCTTTAATTCACCCCTCCACTTT. Translated, it reads CSVGQRYAFNSPLHF.